This TCR beta chain was retrieved from a study of shared clonotypes between healthy human individuals (dated by TCRdb to about 2020). Background on the whole study: A few men and a couple of women, aged 18 to 49 years, made up the cohort. For each donor, three plates each were used for CD4 naive and CD4 memory, two plates were used for CD8 naive, and one plate was used for CD8 memory. The study deeply sequenced blood TCR repertoires of about five healthy adults to estimate repertoire size and the extent of clonotype sharing between individuals. Different laboratories and diverse techniques were used to prepare libraries and sequence TCR repertoires, to increase sequencing depth and limit assay-specific biases. Per donor, leukapheresis produced somewhere between about 0.85 and 10 billion PBMCs. The study at large found these results: Compared with non-shared clonotypes, the clonotypes found in all four sorted-subset donors had higher generation probabilities. Based on pairwise subsampling, the degree of clonotype sharing among donors was expected to be affected by sequencing depth. Rarefaction of sorted-subset datasets indicated incomplete sequencing despite the large sequencing depth. Sampling was limited to blood, and TCR repertoires in tissue likely differ from TCR repertoires in blood. Sharing across a few donors was observed for around 5% of naive CD4, 3% to 3.5% of naive CD8, 2% to 2.5% of memory CD4, and roughly 0.4% of memory CD8 clonotypes. Because the study included only a small number of donors, the genetic and exposure-history diversity represented was limited. Naive subsets generally had larger estimated clonotype richness than memory subsets did.

The donors were healthy, HIV-negative adults who had no recently reported acute infections or vaccinations. Every donor was a Caucasian adult residing in Nashville, Tennessee, USA. Magnetic negative selection was used to enrich CD4+ T cells, after which naive cells were positively selected on CD45RA and the negative fraction became the memory subset. Blood was obtained by leukapheresis, after which PBMCs were separated by Ficoll-Histopaque density gradient centrifugation and cryopreserved in liquid nitrogen vapor phase. Analytical flow cytometry was used to check the purity and quantity of every magnetically sorted T cell population. Genomic DNA was isolated from each sorted fraction and quantified by UV absorbance on a Nanodrop 2000c. Based on the germline V gene, the CDR1 and CDR2 sequences are SGHRS and YFSETQ. The CDR3 numbers 16 residues from cysteine through phenylalanine. The kept DNA is CDR3 alone, 48 bases in frame from the first base. V is reduced by 1 base and J by 0 bases, leaving a spacing of 14 bases between them.

As to this clone: Its antigen is not yet known. No much larger clonotype is one base removed from it; base qualities were not supplied.

TCR CDR3 regions were amplified from genomic DNA by multiplex PCR using the deep immunoSEQ assay. Extracted genomic DNA from each cell subset was spread evenly across all wells of several immunoSEQ 96-well plates, with each plate serving as a replicate. Each replicate PCR for sorted subsets received approximately 220 ng genomic DNA, equal to some 32,000 T cell genomes. Purified libraries were quantified with a Qubit 3.0 fluorometer, sized on a Bioanalyzer 2100, and re-quantified with the KAPA Library Quantification kit. Every immunoSEQ 96-well plate was sequenced on a dedicated single-read 150-cycle Illumina NextSeq 550 flow cell. From the authors' description of their analysis: Because only junctional sequences without quality scores were contained in the immunoSEQ output, filtering matching that applied to full-length reads could not be performed. To assign V/J genes and CDR3, sequences were annotated using PyIR, a Python wrapper for IgBLAST v1.9, with IMGT germline references. Reads were removed for weak V/J assignments (E-value above 1e-6), missing CDR3, stop codons, out-of-frame junctions, or ambiguous translated residues. V3J clonotypes were defined as sequences sharing the same inferred V gene, J gene, and CDR3 amino acid sequence. To compute the percentage overlap between repertoires, the number of shared unique clonotypes was divided by the size of the smaller repertoire. RTK rarefaction, the Chao1 estimator, and Recon v2.1 estimates of unobserved clonotypes were used to assess repertoire richness. Generation probabilities were computed with OLGA for all TCRbeta clonotypes obtained by the gDNA method from four donors. TCRdb limited this immuneACCESS table to in-frame rearrangements with V and J called. A share of clones is missing; checked studies link under half to unresolved V genes, and the rest is unexplained. V and J calls and clone size are given by that table; D and trimming were obtained from the DNA. This sample gives some 2.4 million clones in total; 80% to 95% of them show up just once. Of the sample, roughly 0.36% falls within the top ten clones.

This sequence originates from a man younger than 35 in good health. Some clones in this sample may be carry-over from other donors' samples. Sequences were obtained from naive CD4+ T cells from PBMCs. Sample cell subset or site, as interpreted from the label and publication: CD45RA+ positively selected. The chain is encoded by TRBV5-1 joined to TRBJ2-7; the D gene is perhaps TRBD2, on 5 matching bases. In nucleotides, the sequence is TGCGCCAGCAGCTTGATGGTCGGCGGGCCCTCCTACGAGCAGTACTTC. The encoded protein is CASSLMVGGPSYEQYF.